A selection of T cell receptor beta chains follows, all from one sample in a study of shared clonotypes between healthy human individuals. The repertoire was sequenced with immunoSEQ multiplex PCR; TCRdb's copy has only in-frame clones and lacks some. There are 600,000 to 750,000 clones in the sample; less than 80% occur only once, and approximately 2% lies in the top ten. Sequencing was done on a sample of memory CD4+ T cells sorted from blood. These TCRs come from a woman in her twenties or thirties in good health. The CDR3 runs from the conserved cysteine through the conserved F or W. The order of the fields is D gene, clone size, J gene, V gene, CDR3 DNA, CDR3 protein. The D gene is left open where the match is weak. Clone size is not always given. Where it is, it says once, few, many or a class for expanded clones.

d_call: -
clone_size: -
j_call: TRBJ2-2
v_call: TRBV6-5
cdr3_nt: TGTGCCAGCAGTTACCCTGGCGGGGACACCGGGGAGCTGTTTTTT
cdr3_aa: CASSYPGGDTGELFF

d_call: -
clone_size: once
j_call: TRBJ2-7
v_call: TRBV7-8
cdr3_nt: TGTGCCAGCAGCTTAGGCGGTGACTCCTACGAGCAGTACTTC
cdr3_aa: CASSLGGDSYEQYF

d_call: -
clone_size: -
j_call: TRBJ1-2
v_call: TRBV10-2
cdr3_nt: TGCGCCAGCAGTGAGTTCAGGGATGGTGGCTACACCTTC
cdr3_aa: CASSEFRDGGYTF

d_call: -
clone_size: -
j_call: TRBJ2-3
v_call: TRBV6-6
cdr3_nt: TGTGCCAGCAGGGACCCCGGTCGGCAGTATTTT
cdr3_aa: CASRDPGRQYF

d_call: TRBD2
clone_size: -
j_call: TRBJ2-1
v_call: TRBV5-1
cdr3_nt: TGCGCCAGCAGCTTAACGACTAGCACGAATGAGCAGTTCTTC
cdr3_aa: CASSLTTSTNEQFF

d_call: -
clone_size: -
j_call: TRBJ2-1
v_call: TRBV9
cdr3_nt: TGTGCCAGCAGCGTAATAGGAGGGGAGCAGTTCTTC
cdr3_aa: CASSVIGGEQFF

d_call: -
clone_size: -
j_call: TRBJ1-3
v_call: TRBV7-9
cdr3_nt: TGTGCCAGCAGCTTTAGCCTTAAGGGTGGTGGAAACACCATATATTTT
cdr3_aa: CASSFSLKGGGNTIYF

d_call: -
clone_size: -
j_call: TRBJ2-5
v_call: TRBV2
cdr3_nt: TGTGCCAGCAGTGCCCGACGGAACCAAGAGACCCAGTACTTC
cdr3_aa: CASSARRNQETQYF

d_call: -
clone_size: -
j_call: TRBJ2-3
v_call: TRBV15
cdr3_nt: TGTGCCACCAGCAGAGGATCCAGGGCAGATACGCAGTATTTT
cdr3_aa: CATSRGSRADTQYF

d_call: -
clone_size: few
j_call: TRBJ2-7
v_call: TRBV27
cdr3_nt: TGTGCCACTTTGGGGCGGACCTACGAGCAGTACTTC
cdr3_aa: CATLGRTYEQYF

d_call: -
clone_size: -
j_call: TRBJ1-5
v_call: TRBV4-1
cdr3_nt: TGCGCCAGCAGCCAAGTAGCATCCTTGGCAGGGCGGGATCAGCCCCAGCATTTT
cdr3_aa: CASSQVASLAGRDQPQHF

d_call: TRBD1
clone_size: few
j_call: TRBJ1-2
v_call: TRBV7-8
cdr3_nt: TGTGCCAGCAGTCCTGGACAGGAATATGGCTACACCTTC
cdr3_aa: CASSPGQEYGYTF

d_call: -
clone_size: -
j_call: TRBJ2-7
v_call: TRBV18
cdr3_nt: TGTGCCAGCTCACCGAGAAGACCTGAGTCTTCCTACGAGCAGTACTTC
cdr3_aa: CASSPRRPESSYEQYF

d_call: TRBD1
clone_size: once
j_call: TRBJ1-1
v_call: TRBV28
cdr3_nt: TGTGCCAGCAGAACGACAGGGTGGACTGAAGCTTTCTTT
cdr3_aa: CASRTTGWTEAFF

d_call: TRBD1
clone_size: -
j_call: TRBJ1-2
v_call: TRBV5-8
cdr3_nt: TGTGCCAGCAGCAACGGACAGGGGATCTATGGCTACACCTTC
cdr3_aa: CASSNGQGIYGYTF

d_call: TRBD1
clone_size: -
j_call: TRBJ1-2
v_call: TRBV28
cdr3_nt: TGTGCCAGCAGTTCCTTAAAACAGGGGGTCTATGGCTACACCTTC
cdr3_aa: CASSSLKQGVYGYTF

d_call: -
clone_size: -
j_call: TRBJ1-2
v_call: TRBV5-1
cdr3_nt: TGCGCCAGCAGCTTCGCCAGTCATACAGGGCCCACCAACTATGGCTACACCTTC
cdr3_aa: CASSFASHTGPTNYGYTF

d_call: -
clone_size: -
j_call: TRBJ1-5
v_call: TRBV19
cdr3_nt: TGTGCCAGCAGTCTGAGGGGGGTACGCAATCAGCCCCAGCATTTT
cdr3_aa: CASSLRGVRNQPQHF

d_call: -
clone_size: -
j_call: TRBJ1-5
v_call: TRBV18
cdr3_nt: TGTGCCAGCTCACCGGGAGAGGAACAGCCCCAGCATTTT
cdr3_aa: CASSPGEEQPQHF

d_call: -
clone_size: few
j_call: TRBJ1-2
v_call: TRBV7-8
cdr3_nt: TGTGCCAGCAGCTTAGCGTCCGGGCCAGGCTCTTATGGCTACACCTTC
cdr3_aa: CASSLASGPGSYGYTF

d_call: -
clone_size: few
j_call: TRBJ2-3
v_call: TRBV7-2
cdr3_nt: TGTGCCAGCAGCCCAGACTACTTAAGCACAGATACGCAGTATTTT
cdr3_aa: CASSPDYLSTDTQYF

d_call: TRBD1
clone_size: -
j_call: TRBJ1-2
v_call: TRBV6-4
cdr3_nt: TGTGCCAGCAGTTATGGGCAGGGGGCAAGTGGCTACACCTTC
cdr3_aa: CASSYGQGASGYTF